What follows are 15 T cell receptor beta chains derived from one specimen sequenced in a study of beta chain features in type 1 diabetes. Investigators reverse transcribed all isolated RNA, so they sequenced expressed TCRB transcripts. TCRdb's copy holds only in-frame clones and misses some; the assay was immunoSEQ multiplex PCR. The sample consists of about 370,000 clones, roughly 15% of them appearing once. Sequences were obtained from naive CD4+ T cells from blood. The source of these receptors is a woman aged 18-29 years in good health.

CDR3 sequence reads: CASRAAGTQYF. CDR3 sequence (DNA): TGTGCCAGCAGGGCCGCGGGGACCCAGTACTTC. The chain joins TRBV2 to TRBJ2-5, with D possibly TRBD2 on 5 matching bases. V lost 6 bases and J lost 7, with 9 bases in between. Germline loops: CDR1 SNHLY, CDR2 FYNNEI. The CDR3 has 11 residues.

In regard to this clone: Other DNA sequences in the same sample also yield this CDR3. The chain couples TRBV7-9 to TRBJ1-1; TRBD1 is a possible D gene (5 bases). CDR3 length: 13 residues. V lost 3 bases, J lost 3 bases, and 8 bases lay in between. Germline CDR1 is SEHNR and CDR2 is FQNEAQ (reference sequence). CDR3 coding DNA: TGTGCCAGCAGCTTGTCGGGGGACACTGAAGCTTTCTTT. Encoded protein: CASSLSGDTEAFF.

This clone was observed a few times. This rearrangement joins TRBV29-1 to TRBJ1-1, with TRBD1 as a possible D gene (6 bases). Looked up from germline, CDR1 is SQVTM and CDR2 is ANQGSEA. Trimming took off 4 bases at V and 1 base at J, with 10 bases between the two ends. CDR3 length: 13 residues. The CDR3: CSVGDRSNTEAFF. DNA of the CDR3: TGCAGCGTTGGCGACAGGTCGAACACTGAAGCTTTCTTT.

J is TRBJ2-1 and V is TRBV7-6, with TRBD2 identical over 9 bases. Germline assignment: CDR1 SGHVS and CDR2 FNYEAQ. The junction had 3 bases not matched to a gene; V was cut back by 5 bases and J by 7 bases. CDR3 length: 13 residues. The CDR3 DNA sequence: TGTGCCAGCAGCCAGAGCGGGAGGAATGAGCAGTTCTTC. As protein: CASSQSGRNEQFF.

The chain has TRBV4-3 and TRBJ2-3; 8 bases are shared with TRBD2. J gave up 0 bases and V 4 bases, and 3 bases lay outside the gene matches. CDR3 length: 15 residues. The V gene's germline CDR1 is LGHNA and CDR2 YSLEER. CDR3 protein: CASSLTSASTDTQYF. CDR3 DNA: TGCGCCAGCAGCCTGACTAGCGCTAGCACAGATACGCAGTATTTT.

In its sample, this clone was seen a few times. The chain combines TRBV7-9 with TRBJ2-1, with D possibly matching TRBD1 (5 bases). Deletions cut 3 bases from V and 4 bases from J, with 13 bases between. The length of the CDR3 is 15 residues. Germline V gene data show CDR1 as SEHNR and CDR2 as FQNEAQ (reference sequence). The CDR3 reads CASSLTLTDYNEQFF. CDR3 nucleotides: TGTGCCAGCAGCTTGACTCTGACAGATTACAATGAGCAGTTCTTC.

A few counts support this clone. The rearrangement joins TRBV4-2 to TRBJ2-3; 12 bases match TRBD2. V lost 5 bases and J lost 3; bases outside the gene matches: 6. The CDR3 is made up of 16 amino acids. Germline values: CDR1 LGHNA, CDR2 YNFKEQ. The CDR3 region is CASSNLAGGGTDTQYF. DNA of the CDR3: TGTGCCAGCAGCAACCTAGCGGGAGGGGGAACAGATACGCAGTATTTT.

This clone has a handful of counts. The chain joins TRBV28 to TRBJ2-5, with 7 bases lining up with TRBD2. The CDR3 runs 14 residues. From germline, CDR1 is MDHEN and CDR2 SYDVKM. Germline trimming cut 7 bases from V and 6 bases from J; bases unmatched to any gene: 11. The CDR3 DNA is TGTGCCAGCACCCTCGGGGGAGGGTCGCAGACCCAGTACTTC. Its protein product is CASTLGGGSQTQYF.

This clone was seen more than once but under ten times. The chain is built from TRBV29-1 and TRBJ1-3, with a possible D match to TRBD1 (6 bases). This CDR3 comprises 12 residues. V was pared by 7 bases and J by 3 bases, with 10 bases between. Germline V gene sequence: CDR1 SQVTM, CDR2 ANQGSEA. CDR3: CSGRQDGNTIYF. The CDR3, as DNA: TGCAGCGGGAGACAGGATGGAAACACCATATATTTT. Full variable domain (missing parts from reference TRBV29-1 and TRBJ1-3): SAVISQKPSRDICQRGTSLTIQCQVDSQVTMMFWYRQQPGQSLTLIATANQGSEATYESGFVIDKFPISRPNLTFSTLTVSNMSPEDSSIYLCSGRQDGNTIYFGEGSWLTVV.

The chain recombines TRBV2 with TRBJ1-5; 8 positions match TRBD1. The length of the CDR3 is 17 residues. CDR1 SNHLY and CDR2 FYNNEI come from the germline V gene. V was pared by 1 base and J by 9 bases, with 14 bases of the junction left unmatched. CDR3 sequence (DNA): TGTGCCAGCAGTGAAGTTGCGGTTGGGCAGGGGGCTTGGCCCCAGCATTTT. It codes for CASSEVAVGQGAWPQHF.

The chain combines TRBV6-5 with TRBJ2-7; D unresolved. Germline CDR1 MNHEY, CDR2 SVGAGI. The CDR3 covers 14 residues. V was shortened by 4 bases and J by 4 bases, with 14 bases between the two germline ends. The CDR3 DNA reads TGTGCCAGCAGTTTCCCGCGCGCGAGATACGAGCAGTACTTC. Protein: CASSFPRARYEQYF.

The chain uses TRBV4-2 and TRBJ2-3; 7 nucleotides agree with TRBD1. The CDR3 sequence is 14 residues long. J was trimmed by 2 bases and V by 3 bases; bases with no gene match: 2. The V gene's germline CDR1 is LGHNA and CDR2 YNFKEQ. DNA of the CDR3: TGTGCCAGCAGCCAGGGACAGAACACAGATACGCAGTATTTT. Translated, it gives CASSQGQNTDTQYF.

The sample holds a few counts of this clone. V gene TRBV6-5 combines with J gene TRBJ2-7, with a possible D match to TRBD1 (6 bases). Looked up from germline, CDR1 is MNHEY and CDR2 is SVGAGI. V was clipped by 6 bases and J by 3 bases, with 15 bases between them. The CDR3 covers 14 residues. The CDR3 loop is CASRGGQTIYEQYF. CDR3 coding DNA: TGTGCCAGCAGGGGCGGACAGACTATCTACGAGCAGTACTTC.

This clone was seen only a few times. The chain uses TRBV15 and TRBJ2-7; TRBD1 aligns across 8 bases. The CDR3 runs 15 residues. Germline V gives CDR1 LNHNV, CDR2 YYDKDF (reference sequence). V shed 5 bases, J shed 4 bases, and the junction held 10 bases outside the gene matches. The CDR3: CATSLGQGHPYEQYF. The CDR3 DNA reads TGTGCCACCAGCCTCGGACAGGGCCACCCTTACGAGCAGTACTTC.

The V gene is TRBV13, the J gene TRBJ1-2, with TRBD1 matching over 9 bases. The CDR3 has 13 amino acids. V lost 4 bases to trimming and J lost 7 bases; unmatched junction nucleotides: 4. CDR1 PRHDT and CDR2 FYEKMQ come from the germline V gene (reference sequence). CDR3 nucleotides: TGTGCCAGCAGCTCCCGGGACAGGGCTGGCTACACCTTC. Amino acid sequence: CASSSRDRAGYTF.